The source of this T cell receptor (beta chain) is a study of cytomegalovirus exposure and HLA in healthy donors. Comment on this clone: Its antigen remains unknown.

With 60 Vbeta and 13 Jbeta primers, the PCR was carried out. Produced via immunoSEQ multiplex PCR; TCRdb's table is partial and in-frame only. The sample consists of 150,000 or so clones, around 80% of them appearing once. Whole-study results and caveats: The study labeled 164 TCR beta chains cytomegalovirus-associated. Sequence variants that were highly shared formed a cluster that was likely a sequencing artifact. With DRB1 most and HLA-C fewest, TCR association rates differed between HLA loci in a later analysis. Sequencing depth roughly uniform across donors was assumed in presence/absence analyses.

The germline gives CDR1 SEHNR, CDR2 FQNEAQ (reference sequence). The CDR3 consists of 15 residues. Germline trimming cut 1 base from V and 6 bases from J; bases unmatched to any gene: 7. Input material: PBMCs. The chain recombines TRBV7-9 with TRBJ1-2, with 8 bases fitting TRBD1. This receptor was obtained from a middle-aged woman in good health and CMV-seronegative. In DNA form, the CDR3 reads TGTGCCAGCAGCTTAGGCGTGGACAGGGTGCATGGCTACACCTTC. This gives the protein CASSLGVDRVHGYTF.